A selection of T cell receptor beta chains follows, all from one sample in a study of shared clonotypes between healthy human individuals. Some clones are missing from TCRdb's copy, which holds only in-frame ones; the method was immunoSEQ multiplex PCR. The sample gives about 2.4 million clones, more than 85% of which show up once; 0.36% is in the top ten. The sample taken for sequencing was naive CD4+ T cells from PBMCs. The receptors originated from a man aged 18 to 30 in good health. Some clones in this sample may be carry-over from other donors' samples. CDR3s include the opening cysteine and the closing phenylalanine or tryptophan. The D gene is left open where the match is weak. Where a row states a size, it is once, few, many or the class of an expanded clone; other rows omit it.

d_call,clone_size,j_call,v_call,cdr3_nt,cdr3_aa
-,once,TRBJ2-7,TRBV7-9,TGTGCCAGCAGCCAAGACTTATACGAGCAGTACTTC,CASSQDLYEQYF
TRBD2,once,TRBJ2-1,TRBV6-1,TGTGCCAGCAGTGGAGCGGGAGGGGGACCACACAATGAGCAGTTCTTC,CASSGAGGGPHNEQFF
TRBD2,-,TRBJ2-7,TRBV5-4,TGTGCCAGCAATCCCAGCGGGGCGGATTTACACGAGCAGTACTTC,CASNPSGADLHEQYF
TRBD1,-,TRBJ2-7,TRBV18,TGTGCCAGCTCACCACGTCAGGGGGCGCCTGGCGAGCAGTACTTC,CASSPRQGAPGEQYF
TRBD1,-,TRBJ2-1,TRBV18,TGTGCCAGCTCACCTCCGGGACAGGGTAGACTAGCCGGGTTCAATGAGCAGTTCTTC,CASSPPGQGRLAGFNEQFF
TRBD1,-,TRBJ2-3,TRBV19,TGTGCCAGTAGTATCCACAGGGGAACAGATACGCAGTATTTT,CASSIHRGTDTQYF
-,few,TRBJ1-1,TRBV18,TGTGCCAGCTCACCCTTGAGGGCGGACAGTAAAGCTTTCTTT,CASSPLRADSKAFF
-,-,TRBJ1-2,TRBV27,TGTGCCAGCAGTTGGGCAGGAGGGACTGTTGGCTACACCTTC,CASSWAGGTVGYTF
-,-,TRBJ1-2,TRBV10-3,TGTGCCATCAGTGTGGACGGGAAAAACTATGGCTACACCTTC,CAISVDGKNYGYTF
-,-,TRBJ2-3,TRBV5-1,TGCGCCAGCAGCTTGGCCCGGACGGAGGATACGCAGTATTTT,CASSLARTEDTQYF
-,-,TRBJ1-5,TRBV27,TGTGCCAGCAGTGTACAGGGTAGGAGCAATCAGCCCCAGCATTTT,CASSVQGRSNQPQHF
TRBD1,-,TRBJ1-2,TRBV28,TGTGCCAGCAGTCCGCTGTCCCCTTGGACAGGGGGCTATGGCTACACCTTC,CASSPLSPWTGGYGYTF
TRBD1,-,TRBJ1-1,TRBV29-1,TGCAGCGTGCATACAGGGGGTACTGAAGCTTTCTTT,CSVHTGGTEAFF
TRBD1,-,TRBJ1-2,TRBV28,TGTGCCAGCAGTCCGACGACAGGGGCAGGCGATGGCTACACCTTC,CASSPTTGAGDGYTF
-,-,TRBJ2-2,TRBV9,TGTGCCAGCAGCGTAGAAATAGCTAAGAACACCGGGGAGCTGTTTTTT,CASSVEIAKNTGELFF
-,-,TRBJ1-3,TRBV9,TGTGCCAGCAGCCTTTTTCCCAGCTCTGGAAACACCATATATTTT,CASSLFPSSGNTIYF
-,-,TRBJ2-3,TRBV7-2,TGTGCCAGCAGCTTAGCGAAGCTAGCTGGCACAGATACGCAGTATTTT,CASSLAKLAGTDTQYF
TRBD2,-,TRBJ2-7,TRBV28,TGTGCCAGCAGTCCCCATAGCGGGATAAGCTACGAGCAGTACTTC,CASSPHSGISYEQYF
-,-,TRBJ1-5,TRBV6-5,TGTGCCAGCAGCCCCAGACCCAGCAATCAGCCCCAGCATTTT,CASSPRPSNQPQHF
-,-,TRBJ1-3,TRBV5-1,TGCGCCAGCAGGCCAGGGGCCTACCCATTCTCTGGAAACACCATATATTTT,CASRPGAYPFSGNTIYF
-,once,TRBJ1-1,TRBV6-5,TGTGCCAGCAGTCGACTGGGAAATACTGAAGCTTTCTTT,CASSRLGNTEAFF
-,-,TRBJ1-2,TRBV7-9,TGTGCCAGCAGCTTAGAGCTACAGGGCTACTATGGCTACACCTTC,CASSLELQGYYGYTF
TRBD1,once,TRBJ2-2,TRBV11-2,TGTGCCAGCAGCCCCGGGGGGGACAGGGGATTCACCGGGGAGCTGTTTTTT,CASSPGGDRGFTGELFF
-,once,TRBJ1-2,TRBV10-1,TGCGCCAGCAGTGTGTGTACAGAGAACTATGGCTACACCTTC,CASSVCTENYGYTF
TRBD2,-,TRBJ2-4,TRBV28,TGTGCCACCATAAAGTTACGGGAGGTTGGCATTCAGTACTTC,CATIKLREVGIQYF
TRBD1,-,TRBJ2-7,TRBV6-5,TGTGCCAGCAGTTCGGGACAGGCTGTTCGAGAGCAGTACTTC,CASSSGQAVREQYF
-,-,TRBJ1-4,TRBV28,TGTGCCAGCACGGACAGCAAAGCAACTAATGAAAAACTGTTTTTT,CASTDSKATNEKLFF
-,-,TRBJ1-1,TRBV29-1,TGCAGCGTTGTAATCGGGGGGCTGGGCACTGAAGCTTTCTTT,CSVVIGGLGTEAFF
-,-,TRBJ2-1,TRBV7-3,TGTGCCAGCAGCTTAGACAGTAACAATGAGCAGTTCTTC,CASSLDSNNEQFF